Each of the 27 T cell receptor beta chains below was sequenced from the same sample in a study of blood T cell repertoires in COVID-19. The repertoire was sequenced with immunoSEQ multiplex PCR; TCRdb's copy has only in-frame clones and lacks some. The table shows approximately 170,000 clones, with more than 60% occurring only once. Sequencing used peripheral blood. Every receptor here comes from a woman aged 45-65 years with acute or convalescent COVID-19.

The CDR3 here is CASSKGEGQPQHF. CDR3 nucleotide sequence: TGTGCCAGCAGTAAGGGGGAGGGGCAGCCCCAGCATTTT. This chain joins TRBV6-2 or TRBV6-3 and TRBJ1-5; tentatively, D is TRBD1 (6 bases). This CDR3 comprises 13 residues. CDR1 and CDR2 from the germline V gene are MNHEY and SVGEGT. V dropped 5 bases and J dropped 7 bases, with 12 bases sitting between them.

The chain links TRBV24-1 to TRBJ2-3, with 12 bases that match TRBD2. V was pared by 2 bases and J by 4 bases, with 9 bases of the junction left unmatched. The CDR3 totals 18 residues. Germline V CDR1 and CDR2: KGHDR, SFDVKD. The CDR3 region has the DNA TGTGCCACCAGTGATTACGGTCTAGCGGGGGGGAAAGCAGATACGCAGTATTTT. This gives the protein CATSDYGLAGGKADTQYF.

The chain carries TRBV29-1 and TRBJ1-1; TRBD1 matches at 9 bases. The V gene's germline CDR1 is SQVTM and CDR2 ANQGSEA. Germline trimming cut 4 bases from V and 1 base from J; bases unmatched to any gene: 10. This CDR3 comprises 16 residues. The CDR3 protein is CSVAGQGGRGNTEAFF. The CDR3 region has the DNA TGCAGCGTTGCGGGACAGGGTGGGAGAGGGAACACTGAAGCTTTCTTT.

The chain links TRBV19 to TRBJ1-5, with 7 bases lining up with TRBD1. After removal of 11 bases from V and 1 base from J, the junction contained 26 bases not matched to a gene. The CDR3 length is 20 residues. The germline gives CDR1 LNHDA, CDR2 SQIVND (reference sequence). The CDR3 loop is CAFSSPRRTGGLGSNQPQHF. For the CDR3, the DNA is TGTGCCTTCTCCAGCCCCCGGAGGACAGGAGGTCTTGGGAGCAATCAGCCCCAGCATTTT.

The V gene is TRBV18, the J gene TRBJ2-3, with D tentatively TRBD1 (6 bases). V shed 3 bases and J shed 0 bases, with 13 bases lying between them. This CDR3 has 16 amino acids. Per the germline V gene, CDR1 is KGHSH and CDR2 is LQKENI. The CDR3 region is CASSPLGASSTDTQYF. Here the CDR3 DNA reads TGTGCCAGCTCACCTCTGGGGGCCTCTAGCACAGATACGCAGTATTTT. Complete variable domain (other parts from reference TRBV18 and TRBJ2-3): NAGVMQNPRHLVRRRGQEARLRCSPMKGHSHVYWYRQLPEEGLKFMVYLQKENIIDESGMPKERFSAEFPKEGPSILRIQQVVRGDSAAYFCASSPLGASSTDTQYFGPGTRLTVL.

This clone was counted once. The chain joins TRBV19 to TRBJ1-2; 9 bases agree with TRBD1. Germline values: CDR1 LNHDA, CDR2 SQIVND (reference sequence). The V and J ends lost 4 bases and 5 bases, in that order; junction bases with no gene match: 11. The CDR3 extends over 16 amino acids. CDR3 region: CASSTTTGTGSYGYTF. CDR3 DNA: TGTGCCAGTAGTACTACTACCGGGACAGGGAGTTATGGCTACACCTTC.

V and J are TRBV5-1 and TRBJ1-2; 10 positions match TRBD1. The CDR3 is 14 amino acids. Germline V gene data show CDR1 as SGHRS and CDR2 as YFSETQ. J lost 4 bases, V lost 3 bases, and 3 bases had no gene match. CDR3 in DNA: TGCGCCAGCAGCTCGGGACAGGGGATCTATGGCTACACCTTC. Its protein is CASSSGQGIYGYTF.

V is TRBV6-2 or TRBV6-3 and J is TRBJ1-2, with TRBD1 identical over 7 bases. In germline, CDR1 is MNHEY, CDR2 SVGEGT. V dropped 5 bases and J dropped 4; count of bases not matched to a gene: 4. This CDR3 is built from 13 residues. CDR3 in amino acids: CASSTTGAYGYTF. CDR3 coding DNA: TGTGCCAGCAGTACCACAGGGGCCTATGGCTACACCTTC.

The chain combines TRBV15 with TRBJ2-5; 15 bases fit TRBD2. In germline, CDR1 is LNHNV, CDR2 YYDKDF (reference sequence). After removal of 5 bases from V and 5 bases from J, the junction contained 9 bases not matched to a gene. CDR3 length: 17 amino acids. The CDR3 DNA sequence: TGTGCCACCAGCCTACTTGGGACTAGCGGGAGGAGGGAGACCCAGTACTTC. Residues: CATSLLGTSGRRETQYF.

This clone was seen a handful of times. The V call is TRBV7-2, the J call TRBJ2-7; 10 bases agree with TRBD1. Germline values: CDR1 SGHTA, CDR2 FQGNSA. The CDR3 loop spans 17 amino acids. Trimming removed 5 bases from V and 2 bases from J; junction bases left unmatched: 12. DNA of the CDR3: TGTGCCAGCAGCCCCCACGGCGGGGACAGGGGCACCTACGAGCAGTACTTC. Amino acid sequence: CASSPHGGDRGTYEQYF.

A few counts support this clone. V and J are TRBV18 and TRBJ2-7; D possibly corresponds to TRBD2 (5 bases). Between the trimmed V and J ends, which lost 6 bases and 1 base, there was a span of 13 bases. The CDR3 has 14 residues. CDR1 and CDR2 (germline): KGHSH, LQKENI. The CDR3 spells CASSSRRDSYEQYF. CDR3 nucleotides: TGTGCCAGCTCTTCGCGACGGGATTCCTACGAGCAGTACTTC.

V is TRBV7-2 and J is TRBJ1-5; maybe TRBD1 (5 bases). V was cut by 0 bases and J by 8 bases, with 8 bases left in between. The CDR3 is 13 amino acids. Germline V gene sequence: CDR1 SGHTA, CDR2 FQGNSA. The CDR3 bases are TGTGCCAGCAGCTTAGCAGGGGCTGAGCCCCAGCATTTT. Translated, it gives CASSLAGAEPQHF.

V and J are TRBV6-2 or TRBV6-3 and TRBJ2-2, with D possibly being TRBD2 (6 bases). V lost 5 bases and J 1 base, leaving 17 bases between the germline ends. There are 17 residues in the CDR3. Germline V gene lookup returns CDR1 MNHEY and CDR2 SVGEGT. CDR3 sequence (DNA): TGTGCCAGCAGTAATCTAACGGCGGGGCAGAACACCGGGGAGCTGTTTTTT. This sequence encodes CASSNLTAGQNTGELFF.

The V and J genes are TRBV3-1 (or the pseudogene TRBV3-2) and TRBJ2-1, with 9 bases aligning to TRBD1. This CDR3 contains 16 residues. The germline CDR1 and CDR2 sequences are LGHDT and YNNKEL (reference sequence). V was pared by 4 bases and J by 3 bases, with 7 bases of the junction left unmatched. The DNA of the CDR3 is TGTGCCAGCAGCCGTACGACAGGGGGAAACTACAATGAGCAGTTCTTC. It translates to CASSRTTGGNYNEQFF.

The V gene is TRBV4-1, the J gene TRBJ1-5; maybe TRBD1 (6 bases). The CDR3 totals 18 residues. Germline lookup yields CDR1 MGHRA and CDR2 YSYEKL. Trimming took 5 bases from V and 5 from J, leaving 25 bases between them. The CDR3 reads CASSLVQGTIAGDQPQHF. DNA of the CDR3: TGCGCCAGCAGCTTGGTACAGGGTACTATAGCTGGTGATCAGCCCCAGCATTTT.

The chain carries TRBV11-3 and TRBJ2-3, with D possibly being TRBD2 (5 bases). This CDR3 has 15 amino acids. Deletions cut 1 base from V and 0 bases from J, with 8 bases between. Germline assignment: CDR1 SGHNT and CDR2 YENEEA. The DNA of the CDR3 is TGTGCCAGCAGCTTAGGCGGGTCTAGCACAGATACGCAGTATTTT. Protein product: CASSLGGSSTDTQYF.

The chain joins TRBV6-5 to TRBJ1-2; D is unresolved. V was cut by 5 bases and J by 3 bases, with 7 bases left in between. This CDR3 has 12 residues. Germline assignment: CDR1 MNHEY and CDR2 SVGAGI. This chain's CDR3 is CASSRQDYGYTF. CDR3 bases: TGTGCCAGCAGTCGGCAGGACTATGGCTACACCTTC.

This chain links TRBV3-1 (or the pseudogene TRBV3-2) with TRBJ2-3, with D maybe TRBD2 (5 bases). The germline V gene encodes CDR1 LGHDT and CDR2 YNNKEL (reference sequence). Trimming cost V 0 bases and J 2 bases, with 15 bases left between them. The length of the CDR3 is 17 residues. Written as DNA, the CDR3 is TGTGCCAGCAGCCAAGATCGACGTCGGGGATACACAGATACGCAGTATTTT. Translated: CASSQDRRRGYTDTQYF.

The chain has TRBV18 and TRBJ1-2; no reliable D call. The CDR3 has 13 amino acids. The germline V gene has CDR1 KGHSH and CDR2 LQKENI. V was pared by 6 bases and J by 2 bases, with 10 bases between. This CDR3 reads CASSGGLNYGYTF. The CDR3 nucleotides are TGTGCCAGCTCGGGAGGACTAAACTATGGCTACACCTTC.

V is TRBV5-5 and J is TRBJ1-1, with 9 nucleotides matching TRBD1. This CDR3 is built from 15 residues. The V and J ends lost 2 bases and 2 bases, in that order; junction bases with no gene match: 4. Germline-derived CDR1 and CDR2 are SGHKS and YYEKEE (reference sequence). The CDR3 spells CASSFPDRGNTEAFF. The DNA of the CDR3 is TGTGCCAGCAGCTTCCCGGACAGGGGCAACACTGAAGCTTTCTTT.

This clone was recorded many times. The genes are TRBV10-3 and TRBJ2-1; 13 positions match TRBD2. The germline gives CDR1 ENHRY, CDR2 SYGVKD. V lost 3 bases, J lost 7 bases, and 6 bases stayed unmatched. The CDR3 loop spans 16 amino acids. The CDR3 region is CAISDPTLAGGNEQFF. DNA of the CDR3: TGTGCCATCAGTGACCCTACACTAGCGGGAGGGAATGAGCAGTTCTTC.

V is TRBV15 and J is TRBJ2-1, with 13 bases fitting TRBD2. Germline lookup yields CDR1 LNHNV and CDR2 YYDKDF (reference sequence). V gave up 5 bases and J gave up 8 bases; unmatched junction bases: 6. The CDR3 length is 15 residues. The CDR3 nucleotides read TGTGCCACCAGCCGCACTAGCGGGGGGGAGTATGAGCAGTTCTTC. Its protein is CATSRTSGGEYEQFF. The variable domain in full, with the rest retrieved from reference TRBV15 and TRBJ2-1, is DAMVIQNPRYQVTQFGKPVTLSCSQTLNHNVMYWYQQKSSQAPKLLFHYYDKDFNNEADTPDNFQSRRPNTSFCFLDIRSPGLGDTAMYLCATSRTSGGEYEQFFGPGTRLTVL.

The genes are TRBV27 and TRBJ2-1; TRBD2 matches at 14 bases. Germline assignment: CDR1 MNHEY and CDR2 SMNVEV (reference sequence). This CDR3 contains 17 residues. Trimming cost V 5 bases and J 1 base; bases outside gene matches: 4. The CDR3 is CASSARLAGGSYNEQFF. The DNA for the CDR3 is TGTGCCAGCAGTGCCCGACTAGCGGGAGGGTCCTACAATGAGCAGTTCTTC.

The chain uses TRBV28 and TRBJ2-6, with TRBD1 identical over 8 bases. Germline loops: CDR1 MDHEN, CDR2 SYDVKM. The CDR3 is 15 amino acids. The ends lost 6 bases at V and 3 bases at J; junction bases unmatched: 4. The CDR3 region has the DNA TGTGCCAGCAGGCGACAGGGGTATGGGGCCAACGTCCTGACTTTC. This encodes CASRRQGYGANVLTF.

V and J are TRBV12-3 or TRBV12-4 and TRBJ2-3, with 9 bases matching TRBD2. Losses at the gene ends were 5 bases for V and 11 bases for J; bases not matched to a gene: 5. CDR3 length: 12 residues. CDR3 in DNA: TGTGCCAGCAGTCTTAGCGGGGGTAGGCAGTATTTT. Encoded protein: CASSLSGGRQYF.

The chain has TRBV15 and TRBJ2-3, with TRBD1 as a possible D gene (5 bases). V gave up 1 base and J gave up 2 bases, with 16 bases separating them. Germline V gene sequence: CDR1 LNHNV, CDR2 YYDKDF (reference sequence). This CDR3 has 17 residues. CDR3 sequence reads: CATSRAPMGPTTDTQYF. CDR3 coding DNA: TGTGCCACCAGCAGAGCTCCGATGGGGCCTACCACAGATACGCAGTATTTT.

The sample holds a few counts of this clone. The chain's CDR3 is CASSPRPRVIQYF. CDR3 coding DNA: TGTGCCAGCAGTCCAAGACCGAGGGTCATTCAGTACTTC. The chain joins TRBV28 to TRBJ2-4; tentative D call: TRBD2 (5 bases). CDR1 and CDR2 from the germline V gene are MDHEN and SYDVKM. Trimming shortened V by 5 bases and J by 9 bases, and 14 bases separated the two germline ends. This CDR3 region has 13 residues.